This T cell receptor beta chain was captured in a study of cytomegalovirus exposure and HLA in healthy donors. This CDR3 comprises 13 residues. The ends were cut back, 5 bases at V and 3 bases at J, with 10 bases in the middle. Germline V lookup: CDR1 SGHVS, CDR2 FQNEAQ. Study-level results: A later analysis found first-cohort TCR clusters tended to co-occur in the 130 or so validation repertoires. Rare sequences made up most TCRs, while some public TCRs were found in many donors. Investigators reported 164 TCR beta chains as tied to cytomegalovirus.

With respect to this clone: Its antigen is as yet unknown.

Assay used: immunoSEQ multiplex PCR; TCRdb lists only in-frame clones, some missing. The table has 55,000 to 70,000 clones, approximately 91% seen once. What was sequenced was PBMCs. V gene TRBV7-8 combines with J gene TRBJ2-5; no clear D. The receptor was derived from a man aged 18 to 35 in good health and CMV-seronegative. The CDR3 DNA reads as TGTGCCAGCAGCGAGCGCGTCAAAGAGACCCAGTACTTC. Protein: CASSERVKETQYF.